This TCR beta chain was found in a study of blood T cell repertoires in COVID-19. About the research overall: The study drew acute and convalescent COVID-19 samples from the United States, Italy and Spain. PBMCs, B-cell-depleted T cells, or T cells provided the cDNA or gDNA that made up the material.

Only in-frame clones appear in the TCRdb table, and some are missing; sequencing was by immunoSEQ multiplex PCR. The repertoire holds about 120,000 clones, with roughly 76% as singletons. The V gene's germline CDR1 is MDHEN and CDR2 SYDVKM. With 6 bases removed from V and 4 bases from J, the gap between germline ends came to 12 bases. The CDR3 has 14 residues. The sample taken for sequencing was peripheral blood. The V call is TRBV28, the J call TRBJ2-2; a weak D match, TRBD2 (5 bases). This TCR was sampled from a human donor in a cohort sampled during active COVID-19. The DNA for the CDR3 is TGTGCCAGCAGCCGAGGAGGTCGCACCGGGGAGCTGTTTTTT. This translates into CASSRGGRTGELFF.